Listed below are T cell receptor beta chains from one sample, sequenced in a study of blood T cell repertoires in COVID-19. TCRdb's copy holds only in-frame clones and misses some; the assay was immunoSEQ multiplex PCR. The top ten clones hold 5.5% to 6% of a sample with under 250,000 clones, roughly 83% of them seen once. The sequencing input was peripheral blood. The receptors stem from a woman at least 80 years old with COVID-19, enrolled during active disease. Each CDR3 is given with its conserved first and last residue. Each record gives: clone size, J gene, V gene, CDR3 protein. Clone sizes are given selectively: once, few, many, or a class where the clone is expanded.

.,TRBJ1-2,TRBV10-3,CAIKGGNNYGYTF
once,TRBJ1-6,TRBV30,CAWSVGGSPLHF
.,TRBJ2-2,TRBV4-1,CASSQEPKGPTYTGELFF
.,TRBJ1-2,TRBV15,CATSKGGNYGYTF
many,TRBJ1-1,TRBV10-3,CAISEEGQMNTEAFF
.,TRBJ2-5,TRBV5-4,CASSLGGLVETQYF
.,TRBJ1-5,TRBV18,CASSPGRGRNQPQHF
.,TRBJ2-3,TRBV5-4,CASFIGGGASRDTQYF
.,TRBJ1-2,TRBV6-6,CASSYPRDRGHGYTF
.,TRBJ1-1,TRBV4-2,CASSQDQGNTEAFF
.,TRBJ1-1,TRBV28,CASSDDRGGNTEAFF
few,TRBJ1-1,TRBV5-1,CASSLEGGGTEAFF
.,TRBJ2-3,TRBV5-1,CASSPRTSIADTQYF
.,TRBJ1-2,TRBV10-1,CASGHSQGGGYTF
.,TRBJ1-2,TRBV5-5,CASSDTGNYGYTF
.,TRBJ1-1,TRBV5-6,CASSLTGSTLGMLF
.,TRBJ2-1,TRBV5-1,CASGTGGTSGEQFF
.,TRBJ1-1,TRBV6-2/TRBV6-3,CASSQMGLKAFF
.,TRBJ2-4,TRBV9,CASSVATSGSAKNIQYF
.,TRBJ2-2,TRBV6-4,CASSALGTGGSGELFF
.,TRBJ2-3,TRBV5-6,CASSPGLAGVKDTQYF
once,TRBJ2-3,TRBV7-2,CASSLQGLDTDTQYF
few,TRBJ1-2,TRBV3-1/TRBV3-2,CASCPGEGPYGYTF
.,TRBJ2-5,TRBV11-3,CASSLGLAGGKETQYF
.,TRBJ1-6,TRBV11-2,CASSLQGDNSPLHF
.,TRBJ2-3,TRBV29-1,CSALGGAGTTFSTDTQYF
.,TRBJ1-2,TRBV11-1,CASSFTGIGYTF
.,TRBJ1-1,TRBV10-3,CAISHGEMNTEAFF